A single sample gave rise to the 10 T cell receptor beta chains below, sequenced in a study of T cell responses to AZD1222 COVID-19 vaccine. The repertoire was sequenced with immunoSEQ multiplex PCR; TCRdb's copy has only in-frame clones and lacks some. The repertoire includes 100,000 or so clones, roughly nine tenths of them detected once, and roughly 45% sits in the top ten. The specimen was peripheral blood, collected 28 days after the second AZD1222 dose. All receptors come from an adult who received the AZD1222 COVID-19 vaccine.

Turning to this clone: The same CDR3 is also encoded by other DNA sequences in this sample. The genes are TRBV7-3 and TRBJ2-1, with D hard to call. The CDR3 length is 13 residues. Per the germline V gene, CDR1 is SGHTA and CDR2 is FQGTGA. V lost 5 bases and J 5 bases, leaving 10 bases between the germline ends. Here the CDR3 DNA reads TGTGCCAGCAGCCCCAGCCCTAACAATGAGCAGTTCTTC. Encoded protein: CASSPSPNNEQFF. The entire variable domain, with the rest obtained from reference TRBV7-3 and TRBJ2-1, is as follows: GAGVSQTPSNKVTEKGKYVELRCDPISGHTALYWYRQSLGQGPEFLIYFQGTGAADDSGLPNDRFFAVRPEGSVSTLKIQRTERGDSAVYLCASSPSPNNEQFFGPGTRLTVL.

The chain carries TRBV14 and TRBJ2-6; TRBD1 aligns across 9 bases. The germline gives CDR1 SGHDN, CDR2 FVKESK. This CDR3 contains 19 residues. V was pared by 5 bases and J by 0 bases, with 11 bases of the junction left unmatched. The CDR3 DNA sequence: TGTGCCAGCAGCGATTACAGGGGGCTTTTCTCCTCTGGGGCCAACGTCCTGACTTTC. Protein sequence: CASSDYRGLFSSGANVLTF.

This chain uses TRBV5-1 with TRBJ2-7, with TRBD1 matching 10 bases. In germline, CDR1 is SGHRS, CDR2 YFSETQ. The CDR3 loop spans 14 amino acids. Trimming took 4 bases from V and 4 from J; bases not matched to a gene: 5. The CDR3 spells CASSELDRGYEQYF. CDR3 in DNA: TGCGCCAGCAGCGAGCTGGACAGGGGGTACGAGCAGTACTTC.

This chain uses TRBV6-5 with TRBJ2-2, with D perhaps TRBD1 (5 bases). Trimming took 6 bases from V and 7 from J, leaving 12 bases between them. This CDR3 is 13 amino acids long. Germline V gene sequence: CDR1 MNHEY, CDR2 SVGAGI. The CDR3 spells CASRFRVVGELFF. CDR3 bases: TGTGCCAGCAGGTTCAGGGTGGTCGGGGAGCTGTTTTTT.

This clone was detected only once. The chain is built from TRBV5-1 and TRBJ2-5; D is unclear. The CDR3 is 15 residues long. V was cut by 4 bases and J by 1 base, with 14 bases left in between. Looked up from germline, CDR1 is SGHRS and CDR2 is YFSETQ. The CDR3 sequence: CASSQGRTFQETQYF. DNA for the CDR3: TGCGCCAGCAGCCAAGGACGTACCTTCCAAGAGACCCAGTACTTC.

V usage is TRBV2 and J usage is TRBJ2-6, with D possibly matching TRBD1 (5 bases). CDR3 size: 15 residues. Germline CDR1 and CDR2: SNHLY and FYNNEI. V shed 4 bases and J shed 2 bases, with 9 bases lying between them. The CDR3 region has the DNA TGTGCCAGCAGTGTCACAGGCCCTGGGGCCAACGTCCTGACTTTC. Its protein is CASSVTGPGANVLTF.

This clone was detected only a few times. In DNA, the CDR3 is TGTGCCAGCTCCATTCCCCTTAGCGAGCAGTACTTC. Translation gives CASSIPLSEQYF. This sequence joins TRBV2 and TRBJ2-7; D gene unclear. V was cut by 8 bases and J by 6 bases, with 14 bases left in between. Germline V CDR1 and CDR2: SNHLY, FYNNEI. This CDR3 is 12 amino acids long.

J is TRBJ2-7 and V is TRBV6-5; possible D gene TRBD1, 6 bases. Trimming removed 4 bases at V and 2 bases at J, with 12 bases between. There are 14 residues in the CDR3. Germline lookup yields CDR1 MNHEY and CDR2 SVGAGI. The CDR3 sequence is CASSSDSLPYEQYF. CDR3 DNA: TGTGCCAGCAGTTCGGACAGCCTGCCCTACGAGCAGTACTTC.

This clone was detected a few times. The CDR3 region is CASSQGGVAYTF. In nucleotides, the CDR3 is TGCGCCAGCAGCCAAGGGGGGGTTGCCTACACCTTC. The genes are TRBV4-3 and TRBJ1-2; TRBD1 is a possible D gene (5 bases). The CDR3 is 12 residues long. Germline V lookup: CDR1 LGHNA, CDR2 YSLEER. The V gene lost 1 base and the J gene lost 10 bases, with 10 bases spanning the gap.

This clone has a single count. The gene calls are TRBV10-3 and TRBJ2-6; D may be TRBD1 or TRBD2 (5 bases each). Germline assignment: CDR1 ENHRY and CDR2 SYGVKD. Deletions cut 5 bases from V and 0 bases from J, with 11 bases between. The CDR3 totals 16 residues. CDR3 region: CAISPGLSSGANVLTF. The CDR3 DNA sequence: TGTGCCATCAGTCCGGGGCTAAGCTCTGGGGCCAACGTCCTGACTTTC.